These 20 T cell receptor beta chains were all obtained from the same sample, sequenced in a study of blood T cell repertoires in COVID-19. Method: immunoSEQ multiplex PCR; TCRdb's copy keeps in-frame clones and lacks some. The repertoire consists of 45,000 to 60,000 clones, with 88% occurring once and the leading ten covering about 2.9%. The sample was peripheral blood. Receptors originate from a man in his fifties with active COVID-19.

The chain employs TRBV2 and TRBJ2-5; 8 bases are shared with TRBD2. The CDR3 is 14 amino acids. The germline gives CDR1 SNHLY, CDR2 FYNNEI. V lost 3 bases and J lost 5; bases outside the gene matches: 5. The CDR3 spells CASSDLASGETQYF. The CDR3 DNA reads TGTGCCAGCAGTGATCTGGCTAGCGGGGAGACCCAGTACTTC.

J is TRBJ2-2 and V is TRBV5-6; weak D call: TRBD2 (6 bases). Germline-derived CDR1 and CDR2 are SGHDT and YYEEEE. The germline V and J ends were trimmed by 4 bases and 4 bases, with 17 bases remaining between them. This CDR3 has 16 residues. CDR3 DNA: TGTGCCAGCAGCCTAAACGGGGGACGAGTCACCGGGGAGCTGTTTTTT. It specifies CASSLNGGRVTGELFF.

CDR3 coding DNA: TGTGCCAGCAATAACAGGGGTTCAATCTATGGCTACACCTTC. The encoded protein is CASNNRGSIYGYTF. The rearrangement links TRBV6-5 to TRBJ1-2, with 7 bases identical to TRBD1. The germline CDR1 and CDR2 sequences are MNHEY and SVGAGI. V trimming: 7 bases; J trimming: 4 bases; junction bases outside the gene matches: 9. The CDR3 contains 14 residues.

This sequence joins TRBV19 and TRBJ1-4, with D tentatively TRBD1 (5 bases). This CDR3 has 15 amino acids. Looked up from germline, CDR1 is LNHDA and CDR2 is SQIVND (reference sequence). V lost 7 bases to trimming and J lost 3 bases, with 15 bases between them. This chain's CDR3 is CASTVQGAANEKLFF. In nucleotides, the CDR3 is TGTGCCAGTACCGTCCAGGGTGCGGCTAATGAAAAACTGTTTTTT.

This clone has only a few counts. The rearrangement joins TRBV6-2 or TRBV6-3 to TRBJ2-2; 11 nucleotides align to TRBD2. Germline lookup yields CDR1 MNHEY and CDR2 SVGEGT. The CDR3 runs 17 residues. V was clipped by 0 bases and J by 4 bases; unmatched bases: 4. The CDR3 region has the DNA TGTGCCAGCAGTTACTCAGGACTAGCGGGTTTCACCGGGGAGCTGTTTTTT. Translating gives CASSYSGLAGFTGELFF.

This chain connects TRBV3-1 (or the pseudogene TRBV3-2) to TRBJ1-1; D is unresolved. The germline V and J ends were trimmed by 0 bases and 1 base, with 6 bases remaining between them. The CDR3 has 14 residues. From germline, CDR1 is LGHDT and CDR2 YNNKEL (reference sequence). This CDR3 is CASSQDFRNTEAFF. The DNA for the CDR3 is TGTGCCAGCAGCCAAGATTTTAGGAACACTGAAGCTTTCTTT.

As DNA, the CDR3 is TGTGCCAGACGGACAGGGGAGGGCGATACGCAGTATTTT. Translating it yields CARRTGEGDTQYF. The chain combines TRBV19 with TRBJ2-3, with 9 bases fitting TRBD1. This CDR3 has 13 residues. Germline CDR1 LNHDA, CDR2 SQIVND (reference sequence). Trimming at V came to 9 bases and at J to 6 bases, leaving 7 bases not matched to a gene.

The chain combines TRBV13 with TRBJ2-5; TRBD2 matches 9 bases. With V trimmed by 5 bases and J by 4 bases, 5 bases remained unmatched. This CDR3 has 14 amino acids. Germline V lookup: CDR1 PRHDT, CDR2 FYEKMQ (reference sequence). The CDR3 sequence: CASSLGLARETQYF. DNA for the CDR3: TGTGCCAGCAGCCTGGGACTAGCAAGAGAGACCCAGTACTTC.

DNA of the CDR3: TGTGCCAGCAGCTTAAGTTCCGGGACAGGGGGCCGTGGCTACACCTTC. Amino acid sequence: CASSLSSGTGGRGYTF. The chain joins TRBV7-8 to TRBJ1-2; TRBD1 matches 12 bases. Germline CDR1 and CDR2: SGHVS and FQNEAQ. After removal of 2 bases from V and 7 bases from J, the junction contained 8 bases not matched to a gene. The CDR3 covers 16 residues.

This rearrangement joins TRBV7-9 to TRBJ1-1, with D hard to call. V shed 3 bases and J shed 6 bases, with 8 bases lying between them. The CDR3 totals 12 residues. The germline gives CDR1 SEHNR, CDR2 FQNEAQ (reference sequence). CDR3 protein: CASSFEVSEAFF. CDR3 DNA: TGTGCCAGCAGCTTTGAGGTGTCTGAAGCTTTCTTT.

The chain carries TRBV5-1 and TRBJ1-2; possible D gene TRBD1, 5 bases. Trimming left V 2 bases short and J 6 bases short, with 11 bases between. Germline V gene lookup returns CDR1 SGHRS and CDR2 YFSETQ. The CDR3 totals 13 residues. The CDR3 sequence: CASSFRTGDGYTF. CDR3 DNA sequence: TGCGCCAGCAGCTTTCGAACAGGAGATGGCTACACCTTC.

The chain is built from TRBV5-4 and TRBJ2-1, with 13 bases fitting TRBD2. The CDR3 is 16 amino acids. Per the germline V gene, CDR1 is SGHNT and CDR2 is YYREEE (reference sequence). V dropped 3 bases and J dropped 9; count of bases not matched to a gene: 9. The CDR3 DNA follows: TGTGCCAGCAGCTGGAACCCGGGACTAGCGGGACCTGAGCAGTTCTTC. It yields the protein CASSWNPGLAGPEQFF.

This chain uses TRBV27 with TRBJ2-1, with D possibly TRBD1 on 6 matching bases. V lost 6 bases to trimming and J lost 0 bases, with 21 bases between them. This CDR3 comprises 18 residues. CDR1 and CDR2 (germline): MNHEY, SMNVEV (reference sequence). The CDR3 region has the DNA TGTGCCAGCAGCAGGGGCGTAGGTTTAATGAGCTCCTACAATGAGCAGTTCTTC. It yields the protein CASSRGVGLMSSYNEQFF.

The chain recombines TRBV18 with TRBJ1-2, with 7 bases identical to TRBD1. Germline loops: CDR1 KGHSH, CDR2 LQKENI. The CDR3 is 14 residues long. After removal of 8 bases from V and 0 bases from J, the junction contained 6 bases not matched to a gene. The CDR3: CASQDRVSNYGYTF. In DNA, the CDR3 is TGTGCCAGCCAAGACAGGGTATCTAACTATGGCTACACCTTC. The complete variable domain, with remaining parts taken from reference TRBV18 and TRBJ1-2, reads NAGVMQNPRHLVRRRGQEARLRCSPMKGHSHVYWYRQLPEEGLKFMVYLQKENIIDESGMPKERFSAEFPKEGPSILRIQQVVRGDSAAYFCASQDRVSNYGYTFGSGTRLTVV.

J is TRBJ1-6 and V is TRBV11-3; weak D call: TRBD1 (5 bases). CDR1 and CDR2 from the germline V gene are SGHNT and YENEEA. Between the trimmed V and J ends, which lost 6 bases and 7 bases, there was a span of 13 bases. The CDR3 consists of 14 residues. CDR3 sequence reads: CASRRQLINSPLHF. The CDR3 DNA follows: TGTGCCAGCAGAAGACAGTTAATCAATTCACCCCTCCACTTT.

This clone was picked up one time. This chain links TRBV7-3 with TRBJ1-1; D remains unclear. CDR1 and CDR2 (germline): SGHTA, FQGTGA. This CDR3 contains 13 residues. V lost 3 bases to trimming and J lost 2 bases, with 7 bases between them. CDR3 DNA sequence: TGTGCCAGCAGCTTGGGCACTAACACTGAAGCTTTCTTT. Encoded protein: CASSLGTNTEAFF. Variable domain in full (rest from reference TRBV7-3 and TRBJ1-1): GAGVSQTPSNKVTEKGKYVELRCDPISGHTALYWYRQSLGQGPEFLIYFQGTGAADDSGLPNDRFFAVRPEGSVSTLKIQRTERGDSAVYLCASSLGTNTEAFFGQGTRLTVV.

This clone occurred a few times. The chain joins TRBV7-2 to TRBJ1-3, with a tentative D call TRBD1 (6 bases). Trimming shortened V by 5 bases and J by 4 bases, and 15 bases separated the two germline ends. CDR1 is SGHTA, CDR2 FQGNSA, per germline. The CDR3 totals 15 residues. In DNA, the CDR3 is TGTGCCAGCAGCCAACAGGGTCTGCTAGGAAACACCATATATTTT. It encodes CASSQQGLLGNTIYF.

The V call is TRBV27, the J call TRBJ1-5; tentatively, D is TRBD1 (5 bases). The germline CDR1 and CDR2 sequences are MNHEY and SMNVEV (reference sequence). Trimming removed 4 bases from V and 4 bases from J, with 11 bases in between. There are 14 residues in the CDR3. The CDR3 DNA follows: TGTGCCAGCAGTTGGGGCCCCGGAAATCAGCCCCAGCATTTT. Protein: CASSWGPGNQPQHF.

This rearrangement joins TRBV19 to TRBJ1-2, with 9 bases identical to TRBD1. The length of the CDR3 is 16 residues. V trimming: 4 bases; J trimming: 4 bases; junction bases outside the gene matches: 10. Per germline, CDR1 LNHDA and CDR2 SQIVND (reference sequence). The CDR3 nucleotides are TGTGCCAGTAGTACCCATGGGACAGGGACAGGCTATGGCTACACCTTC. It yields the protein CASSTHGTGTGYGYTF.

The chain links TRBV28 to TRBJ2-5; 8 nucleotides line up with TRBD1. The CDR3 loop spans 15 amino acids. V lost 6 bases and J lost 4; bases outside the gene matches: 10. Germline CDR1 is MDHEN and CDR2 is SYDVKM. The CDR3 DNA reads as TGTGCCAGCAGCAGGACAGGGTTGTTGTCAGAGACCCAGTACTTC. The encoded protein is CASSRTGLLSETQYF.